This T cell receptor beta chain was obtained from a study of blood T cell repertoires in COVID-19 (dated by TCRdb to 2020 to 2021). For the wider study: The collaborator samples originated in the United States, Italy and Spain and spanned the acute and convalescent phases of COVID-19. The material from the prospective study consisted of cDNA or gDNA derived from T cells, B-cell-depleted T cells, or PBMCs. Deeply sampled blood TCRbeta repertoires from subjects exposed to, actively infected with, or recovered from COVID-19 were included in the dataset. The repertoires were made available in a free public database intended to serve as a resource for research on the immune response to SARS-CoV-2. The samples were drawn from the first 160 participants of the ongoing ImmuneRACE study and from under 1,500 subjects provided by 6 global collaborators. Sample metadata almost always included a de-identified subject ID, COVID-19 status, age in years and sex. HLA class I and class II types, where available, came from metadata supplied by the sample provider rather than from assay-based typing. Overall results and qualifications from the work: The quantity of clinical and demographic metadata differed by source and by participant and was supplied without curation.

This clone was detected only a few times. It has no known antigen specificity. There are no base qualities to consult, and no much larger clone falls within one base. Collaborating institutions collected whole blood in K2EDTA tubes following their own protocols. For TCRbeta analysis, collaborators shipped samples in one of three forms: frozen whole blood, isolated PBMCs, or DNA extracted from either of those sample types. CDR1 and CDR2, per the germline V gene (reference sequence), are LNHDA and SQIVND. V lost 7 bases and J lost 8 bases, and the count of bases not matched to a germline gene is 7. The CDR3, from cysteine to phenylalanine, totals 13 residues. The sequence is cut down to CDR3 DNA, 39 bases in frame from base 1. TCRbeta CDR3 regions were amplified from genomic DNA using the immunoSEQ Assay, a bias-controlled multiplex PCR. From the authors' description of their analysis: Within the assay, amplification of reference gene primers was used to estimate how many nucleated cells each sample contained. Sequence reads were collapsed and filtered to measure the absolute abundance of every unique TCRbeta CDR3 rearrangement. For each sample, productive Simpson clonality was calculated by taking the square root of Simpson's diversity index across productive rearrangements. Imported from immuneACCESS, the table was reduced by TCRdb to in-frame sequences with V and J called. These copies leave out some clones; in studies compared against another copy, an unresolved V gene accounts for under half, and the cause of the remainder is not known. The D gene and trimming were derived from the DNA, and the V and J assignments and clone size from that table. A total of 70,000 or so clones appear in this sample, around 78% of them only once. Roughly a sixth of the sample is held by the ten biggest clonotypes.

This receptor chain uses TRBV19 and TRBJ1-1; TRBD1 aligns with 10 central bases. The material sequenced was peripheral blood. The clonotype originates from a human donor in a cohort sampled during active COVID-19. The nucleotide sequence is given as TGTGCCAGTACCCCGGGGACAGGGGTCGAAGCTTTCTTT. It is translated as CASTPGTGVEAFF.